This TCR beta chain was profiled in a study of blood T cell repertoires in COVID-19. This table comes from immunoSEQ multiplex PCR, and its TCRdb copy is limited to in-frame clones, with some not included. The repertoire includes roughly 29,000 clones, around 72% of them detected once, and around 20% sits in the top ten. Trimming pared 6 bases from V and 3 bases from J, leaving 14 bases between. The CDR3 runs to 15 residues. The V gene's germline CDR1 is PRHDT and CDR2 FYEKMQ (reference sequence). V is TRBV13 and J is TRBJ1-4; D perhaps matches TRBD1 (5 bases). The receptor was isolated from a boy between 2 and 10 years old with active or convalescent COVID-19. Sequenced input: peripheral blood. The CDR3 DNA follows: TGTGCCAGCAGACGGACGGGAGGGGCTAATGAAAAACTGTTTTTT. This codes for CASRRTGGANEKLFF.